This passage covers 18 T cell receptor beta chains from one sample sequenced in a study of control samples from healthy donors and cancer patients. The protocol was immunoSEQ multiplex PCR, while the TCRdb copy is restricted to in-frame clones and leaves out a portion. The sample records some 170,000 clones, roughly 94% being singletons. The sequencing sample was made of PBMCs. The receptor set was obtained from a man in his sixties with colorectal cancer.

The chain recombines TRBV5-1 with TRBJ1-1; D may be TRBD1 (5 bases). The CDR3 runs to 14 residues. V lost 1 base to trimming and J lost 0 bases, with 7 bases between them. Germline loops: CDR1 SGHRS, CDR2 YFSETQ. The CDR3 sequence is CASSLPGVNTEAFF. The CDR3 nucleotides are TGCGCCAGCAGCTTGCCGGGGGTGAACACTGAAGCTTTCTTT.

This chain uses TRBV30 with TRBJ2-7; a possible D gene is TRBD1 (5 bases). This CDR3 has 15 residues. The germline CDR1 and CDR2 sequences are GTSNPN and SVGIG (reference sequence). Deletions cut 3 bases from V and 0 bases from J, with 15 bases between. The CDR3, as DNA: TGTGCCTGGAGCGACCCGCAGGGCCTCTCCTACGAGCAGTACTTC. This translates into CAWSDPQGLSYEQYF.

The J gene is TRBJ1-5, the V gene TRBV10-3; tentatively, D is TRBD1 (5 bases). V lost 11 bases, J lost 1 base, and 6 bases lay in between. CDR1 is ENHRY and CDR2 is SYGVKD in the germline V gene. This CDR3 is built from 11 residues. Here the CDR3 DNA reads TGTGCCGCAGGGAGCAATCAGCCCCAGCATTTT. Translated, it gives CAAGSNQPQHF.

The V gene is TRBV6-6, the J gene TRBJ2-7; TRBD1 is a possible D gene (6 bases). CDR1 and CDR2 (germline): MNHNY, SVGAGI (reference sequence). Trimming pared 6 bases from V and 1 base from J, leaving 16 bases between. CDR3 length equals 15 residues. CDR3 sequence reads: CASRRQAASSYEQYF. CDR3 in DNA: TGTGCCAGCAGGCGACAGGCGGCCAGTTCCTACGAGCAGTACTTC.

This rearrangement joins TRBV11-2 to TRBJ2-7; 9 bases map to TRBD1. The CDR3 is 16 residues long. Trimming at V came to 6 bases and at J to 5 bases, leaving 14 bases not matched to a gene. The germline CDR1 and CDR2 sequences are SGHAT and FQNNGV. The chain's CDR3 is CASRPTYRDRAHEQYF. In DNA, the CDR3 is TGTGCCAGCAGACCAACCTACCGGGACAGGGCCCACGAGCAGTACTTC.

This chain joins TRBV25-1 and TRBJ2-3; 8 bases align to TRBD1. The CDR3 runs to 15 residues. V was clipped by 4 bases and J by 4 bases; unmatched bases: 7. CDR1 is MGHDK and CDR2 is SYGVNS in the germline V gene. CDR3 DNA sequence: TGTGCCAGCAGTGTAGGACAGGGAGGATCAGATACGCAGTATTTT. Residues: CASSVGQGGSDTQYF.

The gene calls are TRBV18 and TRBJ1-2, with TRBD1 matching over 8 bases. V was clipped by 3 bases and J by 7 bases; unmatched bases: 10. The CDR3 totals 15 residues. CDR1 KGHSH and CDR2 LQKENI come from the germline V gene. This CDR3 is CASSPVRGQEPGYTF. CDR3 nucleotide sequence: TGTGCCAGCTCACCGGTTCGGGGACAGGAGCCTGGCTACACCTTC.

This clone was counted between two and nine times. The chain joins TRBV5-1 to TRBJ1-6, with 8 positions matching TRBD1. CDR1 is SGHRS and CDR2 is YFSETQ in the germline V gene. V shed 0 bases and J 9 bases; nucleotides not matched to a gene: 8. CDR3 length equals 16 residues. The CDR3 DNA reads TGCGCCAGCAGCTTGGCCATCGGACAGGGTACTTCACCCCTCCACTTT. This translates into CASSLAIGQGTSPLHF.

This chain joins TRBV2 and TRBJ1-5; possibly TRBD1 for D (6 bases). Looked up from germline, CDR1 is SNHLY and CDR2 is FYNNEI. There are 14 residues in the CDR3. V was shortened by 4 bases and J by 5 bases, with 12 bases between the two germline ends. CDR3 region: CASSGYRADQPQHF. The CDR3 DNA is TGTGCCAGCAGTGGGTACAGGGCTGATCAGCCCCAGCATTTT. The full variable domain, in which reference TRBV2 and TRBJ1-5 provide the parts outside the CDR3, is EPEVTQTPSHQVTQMGQEVILRCVPISNHLYFYWYRQILGQKVEFLVSFYNNEISEKSEIFDDQFSVERPDGSNFTLKIRSTKLEDSAMYFCASSGYRADQPQHFGDGTRLSIL.

V gene TRBV9 combines with J gene TRBJ1-4, with D possibly TRBD1 on 5 matching bases. CDR1 is SGDLS, CDR2 YYNGEE, per germline. Trimming cost V 7 bases and J 8 bases, with 18 bases left between them. This CDR3 comprises 14 residues. The chain's CDR3 is CASGQGAEGEKLFF. CDR3 in DNA: TGTGCCAGCGGGCAAGGGGCCGAAGGAGAAAAACTGTTTTTT.

V gene TRBV19 combines with J gene TRBJ2-7; 9 bases agree with TRBD1. Germline V gene lookup returns CDR1 LNHDA and CDR2 SQIVND (reference sequence). CDR3 length: 13 residues. V trimming: 7 bases; J trimming: 6 bases; junction bases outside the gene matches: 7. CDR3 region: CASTQDRGGEQYF. The DNA of the CDR3 is TGTGCCAGTACTCAGGACAGGGGTGGCGAGCAGTACTTC.

The rearrangement uses TRBV29-1 and TRBJ2-2; D not certain. Trimming removed 5 bases at V and 4 bases at J, with 20 bases between. CDR1 and CDR2 (germline): SQVTM, ANQGSEA. CDR3 length: 16 amino acids. The CDR3 loop is CSVYARGHSGTGELFF. The CDR3 coding sequence is TGCAGCGTTTATGCCCGTGGTCACTCGGGCACCGGGGAGCTGTTTTTT.

J is TRBJ2-3 and V is TRBV29-1; D unclear. The V and J ends lost 7 bases and 3 bases respectively, with 11 bases between them. The CDR3 extends over 12 amino acids. Per the germline V gene, CDR1 is SQVTM and CDR2 is ANQGSEA. CDR3 amino acids: CSARMMTDTQYF. The DNA for the CDR3 is TGCAGCGCCCGGATGATGACAGATACGCAGTATTTT.

The rearrangement uses TRBV10-3 and TRBJ1-1, with a weak D call TRBD1 (5 bases). V dropped 7 bases and J dropped 5 bases, with 14 bases sitting between them. Germline V CDR1 and CDR2: ENHRY, SYGVKD. CDR3 length equals 13 residues. The CDR3, as DNA: TGTGCCATCACCACCCAGGGTGGAACTGAAGCTTTCTTT. This sequence encodes CAITTQGGTEAFF.

J is TRBJ2-1 and V is TRBV19; TRBD1 matches 9 bases. Unmatched junction bases numbered 10, after V lost 7 bases and J lost 0 bases. CDR3 size: 17 residues. Germline CDR1 and CDR2: LNHDA and SQIVND (reference sequence). CDR3 amino acids: CASTSQGAVNSYNEQFF. The CDR3 bases are TGTGCCAGTACCTCACAGGGGGCGGTGAACTCCTACAATGAGCAGTTCTTC.

The rearrangement uses TRBV5-6 and TRBJ2-3; D is unclear. Looked up from germline, CDR1 is SGHDT and CDR2 is YYEEEE. The CDR3 runs to 15 residues. V was trimmed by 1 base and J by 0 bases, leaving 9 bases between them. In nucleotides, the CDR3 is TGTGCCAGCAGCTTGCGGGTGGTTAGCACAGATACGCAGTATTTT. Its translation is CASSLRVVSTDTQYF.

This chain joins TRBV5-8 and TRBJ2-3, with unresolved D. V was clipped by 1 base and J by 3 bases, with 18 bases between them. The CDR3 is 17 residues long. Germline CDR1 SGHTS, CDR2 YDEGEE. The CDR3 DNA follows: TGTGCCAGCAGCTTGATTAGTGAGGTCTATCTGACAGATACGCAGTATTTT. Protein product: CASSLISEVYLTDTQYF.

The chain combines TRBV10-2 with TRBJ1-1; D is unresolved. The germline V gene has CDR1 WSHSY and CDR2 SAAADI. The V end lost 1 base, the J end lost 0 bases, and 6 bases lay between the germline ends. This CDR3 spans 14 amino acids. The CDR3 region is CASSEYSLNTEAFF. The DNA for the CDR3 is TGCGCCAGCAGTGAGTACAGTCTGAACACTGAAGCTTTCTTT.